This paragraph covers one TCR beta chain sequence. The data stem from a study of T cell responses to AZD1222 COVID-19 vaccine. TCRdb's table, derived via immunoSEQ multiplex PCR, lists solely in-frame clones and lacks some. Among 150,000 to 200,000 clones listed, 90% were seen once. From germline, CDR1 is LGHDT and CDR2 YNNKEL (reference sequence). V was clipped by 4 bases and J by 0 bases; unmatched bases: 6. The CDR3 loop spans 16 amino acids. The sequence derives from an adult who received the AZD1222 COVID-19 vaccine. The sample in question was peripheral blood, obtained 28 days after the second AZD1222 dose. This rearrangement joins TRBV3-1 (or the pseudogene TRBV3-2) to TRBJ1-5, with 7 bases matching TRBD1. CDR3 DNA sequence: TGTGCCAGCAGCCCCCGGACAGGTAATAGCAATCAGCCCCAGCATTTT. Residues: CASSPRTGNSNQPQHF.